This TCR beta chain emerged from a study of CD8+ T cells in alopecia areata. Study-level information: Severity in treated patients was scored by percentage of scalp area affected.

It was cDNA, reverse transcribed from extracted RNA, that served as the sequencing template. Clones were sequenced by immunoSEQ multiplex PCR, and TCRdb holds only the in-frame ones, with some missing. The sample carries under 350,000 clones, roughly 60% recorded once. Broader study findings: Possibly because of HLA-related factors, TCR sharing was less clear across patients than in mice. In scalp and blood during tofacitinib, many expanded lesional clones persisted.

This clone showed up just a few times. Antigen unknown. Treatment here: oral pan-JAK inhibitor, 5-10 mg twice daily. Patients with alopecia areata provided lesional scalp punch biopsies as well as peripheral blood. Germline CDR1 SQVTM, CDR2 ANQGSEA. The V end lost 6 bases, the J end lost 6 bases, and 12 bases lay between the germline ends. The CDR3 has 11 amino acids. The sample was CD4+ T cells sorted from blood, taken at week 24, from a patient treated with tofacitinib. V and J are TRBV29-1 and TRBJ2-7, with D perhaps matching TRBD1 (5 bases). The TCR originated in a human donor with alopecia areata. CDR3 bases: TGCAGCGTGGACAACAGACGCGAGCAGTACTTC. Its protein is CSVDNRREQYF.